This T cell receptor (beta chain) is from a study of T cells after yellow fever vaccination. Via MiXCR, TCRdb re-called the 5' RACE reads, giving one row per CDR3 protein. The sample records 300,000 to 400,000 distinct CDR3 sequences, 6.2% being singletons. As concerns this clonotype: Sequence at one end of the junction differs from germline and may be a read error.

The CDR3 is 15 residues long. The J gene is TRBJ2-7, the V gene TRBV12-3 or TRBV12-4, with 7 bases aligning to TRBD2. The material was PBMCs, obtained 5 days after the yellow fever booster vaccination. The origin of this receptor is a man younger than 45 who received the YFV17D yellow fever vaccine. CDR3 residues: CASSLGGGGVYEQCF. CDR3 bases: TGTGCCAGCAGTTTAGGGGGTGGGGGGGTCTACGAGCAGTGCTTC.